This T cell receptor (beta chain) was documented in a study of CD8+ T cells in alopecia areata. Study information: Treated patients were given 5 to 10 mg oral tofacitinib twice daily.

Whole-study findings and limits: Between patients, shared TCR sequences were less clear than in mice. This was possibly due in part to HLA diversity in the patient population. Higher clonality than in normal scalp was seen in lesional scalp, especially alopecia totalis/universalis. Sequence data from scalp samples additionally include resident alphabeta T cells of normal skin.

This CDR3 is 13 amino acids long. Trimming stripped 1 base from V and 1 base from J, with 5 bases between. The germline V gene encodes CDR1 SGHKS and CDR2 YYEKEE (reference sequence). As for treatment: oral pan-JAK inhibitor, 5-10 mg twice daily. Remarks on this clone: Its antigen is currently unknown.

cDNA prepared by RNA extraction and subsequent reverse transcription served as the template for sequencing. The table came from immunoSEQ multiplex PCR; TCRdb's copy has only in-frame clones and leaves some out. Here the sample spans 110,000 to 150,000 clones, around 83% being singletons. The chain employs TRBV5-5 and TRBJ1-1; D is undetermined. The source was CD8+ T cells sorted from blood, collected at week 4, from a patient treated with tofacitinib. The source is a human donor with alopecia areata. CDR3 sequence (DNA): TGTGCCAGCAGCTTGTGGGGGAACACTGAAGCTTTCTTT. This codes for CASSLWGNTEAFF.